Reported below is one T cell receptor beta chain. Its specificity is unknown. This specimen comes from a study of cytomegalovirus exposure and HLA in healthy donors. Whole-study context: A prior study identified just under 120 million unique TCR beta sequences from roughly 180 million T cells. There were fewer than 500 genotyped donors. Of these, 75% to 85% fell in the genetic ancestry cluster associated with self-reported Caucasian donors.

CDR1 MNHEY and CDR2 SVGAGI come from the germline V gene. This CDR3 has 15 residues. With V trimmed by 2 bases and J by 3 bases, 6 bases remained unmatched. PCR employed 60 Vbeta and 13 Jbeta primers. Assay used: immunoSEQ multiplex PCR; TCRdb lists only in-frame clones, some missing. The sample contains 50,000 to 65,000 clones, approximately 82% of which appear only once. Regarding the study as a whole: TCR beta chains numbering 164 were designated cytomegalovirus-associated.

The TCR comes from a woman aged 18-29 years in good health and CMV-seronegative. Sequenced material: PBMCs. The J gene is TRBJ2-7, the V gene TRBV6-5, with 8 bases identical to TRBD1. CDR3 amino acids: CASSYGGQGNYEQYF. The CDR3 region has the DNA TGTGCCAGCAGTTACGGAGGACAGGGAAACTACGAGCAGTACTTC.